The clone carrying this T cell receptor (beta chain) was counted a single time. Its matching antigen is unknown. This CDR3 is 16 amino acids long. Germline values: CDR1 LNHDA, CDR2 SQIVND (reference sequence). The V end lost 6 bases, the J end lost 0 bases, and 15 bases lay between the germline ends. These data belong to a study of T cell responses to AZD1222 COVID-19 vaccine. Points from the study as a whole: Close to half of all spike-specific TCRs reportedly target regions of the variants that are unmutated. Baseline seropositivity occurred in only six AZD1222 recipients. Donors were largely white British and mainly female; clonal diversity was possibly underestimated. Repertoire samples came only from after the peak T cell response.

Repertoires were generated with immunoSEQ multiplex PCR, while TCRdb's copy carries only in-frame clones and drops some. The sample yields some 190,000 clones, around 90% seen once. V is TRBV19 and J is TRBJ1-3; no clear D. This TCR came from an adult who received the AZD1222 COVID-19 vaccine. Sequencing used peripheral blood, obtained 28 days after the second AZD1222 dose. The CDR3 protein is CASSPAGRRSGNTIYF. In nucleotides, the CDR3 is TGTGCCAGTAGCCCTGCTGGACGCCGCTCTGGAAACACCATATATTTT.